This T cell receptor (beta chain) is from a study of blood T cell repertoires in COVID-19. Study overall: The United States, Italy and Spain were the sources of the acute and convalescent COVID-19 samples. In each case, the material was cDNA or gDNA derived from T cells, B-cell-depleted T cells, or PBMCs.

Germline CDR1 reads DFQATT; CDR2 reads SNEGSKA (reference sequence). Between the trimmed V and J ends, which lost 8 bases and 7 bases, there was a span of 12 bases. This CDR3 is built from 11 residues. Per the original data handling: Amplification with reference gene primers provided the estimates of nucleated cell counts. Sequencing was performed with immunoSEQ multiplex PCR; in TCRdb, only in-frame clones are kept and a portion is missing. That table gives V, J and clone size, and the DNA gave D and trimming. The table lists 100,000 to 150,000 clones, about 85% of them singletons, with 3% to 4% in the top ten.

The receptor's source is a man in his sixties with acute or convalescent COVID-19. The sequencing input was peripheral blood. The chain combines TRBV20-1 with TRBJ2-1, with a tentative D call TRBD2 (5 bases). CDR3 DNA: TGCAGTCCATTCGGACTTAATGAGCAGTTCTTC. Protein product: CSPFGLNEQFF.